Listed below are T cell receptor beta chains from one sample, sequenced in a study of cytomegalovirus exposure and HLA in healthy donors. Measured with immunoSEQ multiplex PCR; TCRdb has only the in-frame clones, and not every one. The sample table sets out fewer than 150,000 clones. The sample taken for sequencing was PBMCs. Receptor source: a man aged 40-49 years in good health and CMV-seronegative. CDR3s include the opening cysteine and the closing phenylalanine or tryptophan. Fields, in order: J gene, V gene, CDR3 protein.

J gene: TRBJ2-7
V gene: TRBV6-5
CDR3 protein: CASSTTGEYEQYF

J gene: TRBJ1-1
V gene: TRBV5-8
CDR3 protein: CASSLVSGWNTEAFF

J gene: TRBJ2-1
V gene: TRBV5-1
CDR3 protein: CASSPGGRPSYNEQFF

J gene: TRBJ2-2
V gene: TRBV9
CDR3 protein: CASSVGLAGSTGELFF

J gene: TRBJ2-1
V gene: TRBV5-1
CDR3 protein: CASSAPGITYNEQFF

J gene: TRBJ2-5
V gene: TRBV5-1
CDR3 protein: CASSFSTGTQQETQYF

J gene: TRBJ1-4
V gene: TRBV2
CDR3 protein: CASTIGQGANEKLFF

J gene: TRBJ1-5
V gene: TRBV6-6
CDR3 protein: CASSYGQRVEPQHF

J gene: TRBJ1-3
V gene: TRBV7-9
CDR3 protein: CASSHEDTIYF

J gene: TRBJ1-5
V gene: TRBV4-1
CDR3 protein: CASSQAESVSNQPQHF

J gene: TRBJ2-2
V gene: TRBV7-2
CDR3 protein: CASSLGGTVTGELFF

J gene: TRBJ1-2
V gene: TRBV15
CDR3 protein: CATSGVRDKRSAVYGYTF

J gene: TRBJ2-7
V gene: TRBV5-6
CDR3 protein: CASSFQGQSYEQYF

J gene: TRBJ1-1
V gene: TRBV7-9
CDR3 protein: CASSQSGTGGTEAFF

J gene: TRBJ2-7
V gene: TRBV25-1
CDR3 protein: CASSVEGGAYEQYF

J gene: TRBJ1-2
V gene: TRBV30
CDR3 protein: CAWSQAGQNYGYTF

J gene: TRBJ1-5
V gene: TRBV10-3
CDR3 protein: CAIKEGPDQPQHF

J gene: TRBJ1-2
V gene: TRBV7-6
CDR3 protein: CASSLTGDYGYTF

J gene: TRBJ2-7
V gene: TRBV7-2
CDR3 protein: CAVQAGASYEQYF

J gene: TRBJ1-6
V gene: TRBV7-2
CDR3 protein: CASSDDSGQGKPPLHF

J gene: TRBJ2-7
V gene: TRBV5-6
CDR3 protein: CASSLFSGVSYEQYF

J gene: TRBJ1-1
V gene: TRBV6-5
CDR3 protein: CASSYSKPGNTEAFF

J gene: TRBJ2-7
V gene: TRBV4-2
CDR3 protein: CASSQAPGNEQYF